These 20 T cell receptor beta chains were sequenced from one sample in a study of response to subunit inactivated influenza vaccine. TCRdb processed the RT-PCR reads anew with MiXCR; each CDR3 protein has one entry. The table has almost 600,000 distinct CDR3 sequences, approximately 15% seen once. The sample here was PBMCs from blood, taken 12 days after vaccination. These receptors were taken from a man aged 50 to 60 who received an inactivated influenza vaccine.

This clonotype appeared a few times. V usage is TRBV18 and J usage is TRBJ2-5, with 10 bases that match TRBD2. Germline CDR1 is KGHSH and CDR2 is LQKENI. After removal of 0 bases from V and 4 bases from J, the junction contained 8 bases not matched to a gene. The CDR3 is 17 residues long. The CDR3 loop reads CASSPPKAGGPSETQYF. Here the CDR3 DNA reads TGTGCCAGCTCACCACCTAAAGCGGGAGGGCCCTCAGAGACCCAGTACTTC.

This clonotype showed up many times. The CDR3 spells CATSRDRGRGEAFF. Here the CDR3 DNA reads TGTGCCACCAGCAGAGATCGAGGTCGGGGTGAAGCTTTCTTT. V usage is TRBV15 and J usage is TRBJ1-1, with unresolved D. Germline CDR1 reads LNHNV; CDR2 reads YYDKDF (reference sequence). This CDR3 region has 14 residues. Between the trimmed V and J ends, which lost 0 bases and 7 bases, there was a span of 12 bases.

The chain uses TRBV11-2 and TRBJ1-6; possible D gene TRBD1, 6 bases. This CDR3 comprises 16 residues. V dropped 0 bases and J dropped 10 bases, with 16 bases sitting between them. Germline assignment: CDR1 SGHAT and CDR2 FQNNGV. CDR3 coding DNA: TGTGCCAGCAGCTTAGATCACGGGACACGCGTGTCACCCCTCCACTTT. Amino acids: CASSLDHGTRVSPLHF.

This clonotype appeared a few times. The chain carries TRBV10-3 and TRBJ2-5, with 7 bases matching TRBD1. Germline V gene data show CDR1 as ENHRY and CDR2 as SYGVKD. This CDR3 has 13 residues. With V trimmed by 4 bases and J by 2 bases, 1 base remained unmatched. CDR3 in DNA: TGTGCCATCAGTGGGACAGGACAAGAGACCCAGTACTTC. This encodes CAISGTGQETQYF.

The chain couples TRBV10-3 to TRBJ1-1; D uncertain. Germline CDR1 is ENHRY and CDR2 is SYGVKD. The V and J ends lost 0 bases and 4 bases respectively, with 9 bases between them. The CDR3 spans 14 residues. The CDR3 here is CAISESSQITEAFF. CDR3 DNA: TGTGCCATCAGTGAGTCGTCTCAGATCACTGAAGCTTTCTTT.

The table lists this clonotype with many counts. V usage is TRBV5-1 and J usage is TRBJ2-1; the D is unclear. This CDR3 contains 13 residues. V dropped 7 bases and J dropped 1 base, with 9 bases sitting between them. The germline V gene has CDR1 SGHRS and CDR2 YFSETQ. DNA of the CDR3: TGCGCCAGCTCGACGAAGTCCTACAATGAGCAGTTCTTC. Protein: CASSTKSYNEQFF.

As DNA, the CDR3 is TGCAGCGTTGTGGGGGAGAACACCTACAATGAGCAGTTCTTC. Amino acid sequence: CSVVGENTYNEQFF. V usage is TRBV29-1 and J usage is TRBJ2-1; D is tentatively TRBD1 or TRBD2 (5 bases each). The CDR3 is 14 residues long. Trimming shortened V by 4 bases and J by 2 bases, and 12 bases separated the two germline ends. Germline values: CDR1 SQVTM, CDR2 ANQGSEA.

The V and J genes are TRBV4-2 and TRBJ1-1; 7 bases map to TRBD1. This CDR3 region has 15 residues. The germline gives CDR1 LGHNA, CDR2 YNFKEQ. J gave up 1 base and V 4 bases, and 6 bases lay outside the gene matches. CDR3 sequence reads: CASSRIDRENTEAFF. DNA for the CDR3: TGTGCCAGCAGCCGGATCGACAGGGAGAACACTGAAGCTTTCTTT.

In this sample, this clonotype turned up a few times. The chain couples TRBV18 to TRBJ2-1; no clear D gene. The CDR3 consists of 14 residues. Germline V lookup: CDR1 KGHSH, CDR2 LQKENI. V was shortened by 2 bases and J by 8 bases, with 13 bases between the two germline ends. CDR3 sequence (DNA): TGTGCCAGCTCACCAACTTGGAAGGGCGATGAGCAGTTCTTC. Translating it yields CASSPTWKGDEQFF.

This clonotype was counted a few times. The CDR3 nucleotides read TGTGCCAGCAGCCCCAACTACTCCTACAATGAGCAGTTCTTC. It specifies CASSPNYSYNEQFF. The chain combines TRBV3-1 with TRBJ2-1; D uncertain. CDR1 and CDR2 (germline): LGHDT, YNNKEL (reference sequence). Trimming stripped 4 bases from V and 0 bases from J, with 7 bases between. The CDR3 loop spans 14 amino acids.

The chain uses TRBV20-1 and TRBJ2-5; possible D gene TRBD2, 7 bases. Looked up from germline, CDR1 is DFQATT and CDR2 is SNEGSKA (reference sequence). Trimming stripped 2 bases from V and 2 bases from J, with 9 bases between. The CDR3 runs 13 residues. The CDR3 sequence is CSARRGGQETQYF. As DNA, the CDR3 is TGCAGTGCTAGAAGGGGGGGGCAAGAGACCCAGTACTTC.

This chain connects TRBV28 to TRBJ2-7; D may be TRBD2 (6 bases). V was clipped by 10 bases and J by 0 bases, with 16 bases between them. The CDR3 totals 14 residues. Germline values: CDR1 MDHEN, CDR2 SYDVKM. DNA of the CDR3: TGTGCCACTTCGACGTGGCGGGACTCCTACGAGCAGTACTTC. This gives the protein CATSTWRDSYEQYF.

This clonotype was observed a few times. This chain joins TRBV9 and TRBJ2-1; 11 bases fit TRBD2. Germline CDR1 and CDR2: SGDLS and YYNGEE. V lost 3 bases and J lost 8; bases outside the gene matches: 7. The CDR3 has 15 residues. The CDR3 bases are TGTGCCAGCAGCGACGTAGCGGGGGGGGACGATGAGCAGTTCTTC. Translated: CASSDVAGGDDEQFF.

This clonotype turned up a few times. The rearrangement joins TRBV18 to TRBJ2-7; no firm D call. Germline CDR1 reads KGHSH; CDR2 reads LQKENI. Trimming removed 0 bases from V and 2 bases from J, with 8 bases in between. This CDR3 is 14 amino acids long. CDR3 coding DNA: TGTGCCAGCTCACCACCTACTGGGACCTACGAGCAGTACTTC. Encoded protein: CASSPPTGTYEQYF.

The CDR3 region is CASSLRSPNTGELFF. The CDR3 DNA reads as TGTGCCAGCAGTTTGCGCAGCCCGAACACCGGGGAGCTGTTTTTT. The chain has TRBV27 and TRBJ2-2; no firm D call. Germline V lookup: CDR1 MNHEY, CDR2 SMNVEV (reference sequence). The germline V and J ends were trimmed by 3 bases and 0 bases, with 8 bases remaining between them. The CDR3 is 15 amino acids.

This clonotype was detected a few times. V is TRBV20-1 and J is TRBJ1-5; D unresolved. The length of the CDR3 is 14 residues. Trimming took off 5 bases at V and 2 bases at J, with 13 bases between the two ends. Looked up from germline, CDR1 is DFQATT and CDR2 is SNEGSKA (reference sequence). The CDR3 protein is CSAHDGVGNQPQHF. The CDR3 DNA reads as TGCAGTGCTCATGACGGAGTAGGCAATCAGCCCCAGCATTTT.

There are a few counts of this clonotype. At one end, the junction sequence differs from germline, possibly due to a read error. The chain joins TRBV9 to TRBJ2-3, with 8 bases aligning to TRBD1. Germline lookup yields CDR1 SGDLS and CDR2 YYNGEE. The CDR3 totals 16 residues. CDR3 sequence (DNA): TGTGCCAGCAGCGCCTCTAATGGGGACAGGTTAGGGACCAGGCCTTTT. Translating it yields CASSASNGDRLGTRPF.

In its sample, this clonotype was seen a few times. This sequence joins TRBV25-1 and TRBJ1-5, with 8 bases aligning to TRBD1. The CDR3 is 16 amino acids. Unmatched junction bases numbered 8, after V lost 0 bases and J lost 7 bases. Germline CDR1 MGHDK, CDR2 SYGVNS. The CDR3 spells CASSEYGYRGRQPQHF. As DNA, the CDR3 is TGTGCCAGCAGTGAATATGGGTACAGGGGGAGGCAGCCCCAGCATTTT. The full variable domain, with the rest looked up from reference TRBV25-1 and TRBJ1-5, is EADIYQTPRYLVIGTGKKITLECSQTMGHDKMYWYQQDPGMELHLIHYSYGVNSTEKGDLSSESTVSRIRTEHFPLTLESARPSHTSQYLCASSEYGYRGRQPQHFGDGTRLSIL.

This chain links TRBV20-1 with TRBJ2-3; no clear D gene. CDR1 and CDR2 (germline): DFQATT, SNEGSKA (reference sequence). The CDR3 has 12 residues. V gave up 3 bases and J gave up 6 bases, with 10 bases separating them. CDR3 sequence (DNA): TGCAGTGCTAGTCTTGCACTGGATACGCAGTATTTT. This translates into CSASLALDTQYF.

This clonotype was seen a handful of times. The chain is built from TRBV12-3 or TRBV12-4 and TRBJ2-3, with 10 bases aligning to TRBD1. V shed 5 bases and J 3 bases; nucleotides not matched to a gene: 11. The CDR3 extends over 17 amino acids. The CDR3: CASSPTGGAGTTDTQYF. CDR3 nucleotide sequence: TGTGCCAGCAGTCCGACAGGGGGCGCCGGGACGACAGATACGCAGTATTTT.